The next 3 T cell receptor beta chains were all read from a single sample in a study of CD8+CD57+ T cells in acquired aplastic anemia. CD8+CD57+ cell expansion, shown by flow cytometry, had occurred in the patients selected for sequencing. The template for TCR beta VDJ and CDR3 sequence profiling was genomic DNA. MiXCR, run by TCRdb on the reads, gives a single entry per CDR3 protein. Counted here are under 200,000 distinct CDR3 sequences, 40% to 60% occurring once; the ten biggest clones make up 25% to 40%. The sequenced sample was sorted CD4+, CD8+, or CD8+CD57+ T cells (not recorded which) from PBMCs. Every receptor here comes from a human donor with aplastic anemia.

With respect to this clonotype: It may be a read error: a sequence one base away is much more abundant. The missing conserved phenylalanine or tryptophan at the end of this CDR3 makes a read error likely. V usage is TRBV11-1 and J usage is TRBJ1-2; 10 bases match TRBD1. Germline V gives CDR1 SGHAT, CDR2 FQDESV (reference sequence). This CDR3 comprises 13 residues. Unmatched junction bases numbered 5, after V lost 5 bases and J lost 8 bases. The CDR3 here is CASSQDRGFGYTL. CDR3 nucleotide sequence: TGTGCCAGCAGCCAGGACAGGGGGTTCGGCTACACCCTC.

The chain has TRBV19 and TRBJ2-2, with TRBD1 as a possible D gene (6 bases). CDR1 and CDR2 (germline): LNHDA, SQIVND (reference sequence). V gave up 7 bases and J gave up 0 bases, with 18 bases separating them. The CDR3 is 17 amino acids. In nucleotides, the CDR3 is TGTGCCAGTAAGATGGACAGTTTAGCCGCGAACACCGGGGAGCTGTTTTTT. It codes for CASKMDSLAANTGELFF.

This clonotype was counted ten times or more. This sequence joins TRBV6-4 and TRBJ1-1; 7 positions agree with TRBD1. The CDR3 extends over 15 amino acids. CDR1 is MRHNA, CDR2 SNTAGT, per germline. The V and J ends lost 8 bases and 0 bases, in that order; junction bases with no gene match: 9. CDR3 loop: CASPRDRDLNTEAFF. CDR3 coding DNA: TGTGCCAGCCCTAGAGACAGGGATTTGAACACTGAAGCTTTCTTT.